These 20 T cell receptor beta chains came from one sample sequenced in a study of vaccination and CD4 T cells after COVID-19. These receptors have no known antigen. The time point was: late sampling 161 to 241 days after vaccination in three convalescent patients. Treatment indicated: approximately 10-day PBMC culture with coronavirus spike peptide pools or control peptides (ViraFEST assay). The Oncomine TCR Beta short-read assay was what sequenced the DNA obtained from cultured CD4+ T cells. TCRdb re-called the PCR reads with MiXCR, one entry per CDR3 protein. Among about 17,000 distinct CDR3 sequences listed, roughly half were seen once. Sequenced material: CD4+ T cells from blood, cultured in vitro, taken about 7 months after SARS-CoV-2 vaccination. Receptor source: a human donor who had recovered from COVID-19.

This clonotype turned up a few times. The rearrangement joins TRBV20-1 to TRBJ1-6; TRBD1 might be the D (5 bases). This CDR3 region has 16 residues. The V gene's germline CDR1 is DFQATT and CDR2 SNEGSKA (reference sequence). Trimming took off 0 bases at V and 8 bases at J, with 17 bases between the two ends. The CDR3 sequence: CSARDFGGDEDSPLHF. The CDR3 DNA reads TGCAGTGCTAGAGATTTTGGAGGGGACGAGGATTCACCCCTCCACTTT.

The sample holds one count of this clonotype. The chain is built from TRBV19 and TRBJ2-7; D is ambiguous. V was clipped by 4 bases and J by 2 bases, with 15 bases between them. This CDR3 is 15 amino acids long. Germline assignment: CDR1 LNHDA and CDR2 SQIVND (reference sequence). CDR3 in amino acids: CASSTSWVGAYEQYF. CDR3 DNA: TGTGCCAGTAGTACCTCCTGGGTTGGGGCCTACGAGCAGTACTTC.

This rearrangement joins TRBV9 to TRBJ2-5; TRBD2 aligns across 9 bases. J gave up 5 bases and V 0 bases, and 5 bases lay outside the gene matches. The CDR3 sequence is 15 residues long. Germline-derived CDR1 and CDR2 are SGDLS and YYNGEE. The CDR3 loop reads CASSVAAGGRETQYF. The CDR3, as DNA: TGTGCCAGCAGCGTAGCAGCGGGAGGAAGGGAGACCCAGTACTTC.

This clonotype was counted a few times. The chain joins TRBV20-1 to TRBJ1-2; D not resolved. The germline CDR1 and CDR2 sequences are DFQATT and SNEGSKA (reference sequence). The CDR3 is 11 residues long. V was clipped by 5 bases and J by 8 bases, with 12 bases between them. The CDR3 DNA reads TGCAGTGCTGGGCCCAAGGAGGGCTACACCTTC. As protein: CSAGPKEGYTF.

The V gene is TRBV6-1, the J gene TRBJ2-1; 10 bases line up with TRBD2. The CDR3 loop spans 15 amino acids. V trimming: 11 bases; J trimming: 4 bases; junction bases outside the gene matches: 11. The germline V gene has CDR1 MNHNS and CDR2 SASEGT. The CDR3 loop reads CAGSLAGKDYNEQFF. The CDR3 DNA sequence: TGTGCCGGATCACTAGCGGGGAAAGATTACAATGAGCAGTTCTTC.

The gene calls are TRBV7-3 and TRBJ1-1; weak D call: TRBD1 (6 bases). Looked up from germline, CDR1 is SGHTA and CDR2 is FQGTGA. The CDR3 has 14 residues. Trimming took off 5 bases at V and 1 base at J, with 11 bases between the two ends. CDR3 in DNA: TGTGCCAGCAGCCCGGGGGCAGGGAACACTGAAGCTTTCTTT. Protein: CASSPGAGNTEAFF.

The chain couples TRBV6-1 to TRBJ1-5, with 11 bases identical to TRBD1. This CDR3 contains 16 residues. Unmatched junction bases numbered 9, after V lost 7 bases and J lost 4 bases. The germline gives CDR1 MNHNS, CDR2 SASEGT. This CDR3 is CASKRYGTGGNQPQHF. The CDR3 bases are TGTGCCAGCAAGAGGTACGGGACAGGGGGTAATCAGCCCCAGCATTTT.

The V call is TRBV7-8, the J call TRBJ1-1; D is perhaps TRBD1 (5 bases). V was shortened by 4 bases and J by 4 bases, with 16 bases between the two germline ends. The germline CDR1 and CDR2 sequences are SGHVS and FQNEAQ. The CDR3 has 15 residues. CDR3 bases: TGTGCCAGCAGCTGGGGGGGGGATTCGGGCACTGAAGCTTTCTTT. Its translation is CASSWGGDSGTEAFF.

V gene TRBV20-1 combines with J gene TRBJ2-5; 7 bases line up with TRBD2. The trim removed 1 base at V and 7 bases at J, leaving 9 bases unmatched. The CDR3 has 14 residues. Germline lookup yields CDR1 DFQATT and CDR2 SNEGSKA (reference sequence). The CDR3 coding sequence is TGCAGTGCTAGAGGCTCCCCGTCGGGGGGGACCCAGTACTTC. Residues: CSARGSPSGGTQYF.

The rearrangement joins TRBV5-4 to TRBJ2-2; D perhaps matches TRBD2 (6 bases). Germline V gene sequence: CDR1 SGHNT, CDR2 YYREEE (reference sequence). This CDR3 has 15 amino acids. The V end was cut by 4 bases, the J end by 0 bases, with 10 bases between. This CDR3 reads CASSPAGTNTGELFF. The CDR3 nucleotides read TGTGCCAGCAGCCCAGCGGGCACGAACACCGGGGAGCTGTTTTTT.

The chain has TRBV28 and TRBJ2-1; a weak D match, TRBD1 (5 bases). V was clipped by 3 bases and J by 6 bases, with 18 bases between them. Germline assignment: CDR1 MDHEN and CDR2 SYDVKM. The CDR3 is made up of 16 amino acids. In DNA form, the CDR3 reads TGTGCCAGCAGTTTCTTATCCTATTATGGGGCCAATGAGCAGTTCTTC. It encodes CASSFLSYYGANEQFF.

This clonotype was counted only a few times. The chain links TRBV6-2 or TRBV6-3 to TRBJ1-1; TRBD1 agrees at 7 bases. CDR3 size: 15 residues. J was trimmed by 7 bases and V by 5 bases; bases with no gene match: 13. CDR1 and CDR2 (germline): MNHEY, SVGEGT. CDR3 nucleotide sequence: TGTGCCAGCAGTCGCACTCCCACAGGGGACTTTGAAGCTTTCTTT. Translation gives CASSRTPTGDFEAFF.

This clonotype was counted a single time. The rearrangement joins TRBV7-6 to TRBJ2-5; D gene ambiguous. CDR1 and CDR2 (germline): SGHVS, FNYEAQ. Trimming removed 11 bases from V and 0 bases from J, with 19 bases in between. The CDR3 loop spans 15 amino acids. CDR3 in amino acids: CAAINTPPYQETQYF. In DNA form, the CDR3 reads TGTGCCGCGATAAACACTCCCCCGTACCAAGAGACCCAGTACTTC.

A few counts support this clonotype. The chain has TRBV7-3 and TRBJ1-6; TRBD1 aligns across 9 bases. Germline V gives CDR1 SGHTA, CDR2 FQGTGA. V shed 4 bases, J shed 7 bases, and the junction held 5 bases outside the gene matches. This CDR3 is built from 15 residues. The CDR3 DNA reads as TGTGCCAGCAGCTACTTGGGACAGGGAAATTCACCCCTCCACTTT. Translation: CASSYLGQGNSPLHF.

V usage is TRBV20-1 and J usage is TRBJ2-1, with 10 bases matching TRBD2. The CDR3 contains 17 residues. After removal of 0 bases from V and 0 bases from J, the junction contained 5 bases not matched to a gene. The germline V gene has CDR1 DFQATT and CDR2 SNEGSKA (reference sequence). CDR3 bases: TGCAGTGCTAGAGATACGGCTAGCGGGAGCTCCTACAATGAGCAGTTCTTC. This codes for CSARDTASGSSYNEQFF.

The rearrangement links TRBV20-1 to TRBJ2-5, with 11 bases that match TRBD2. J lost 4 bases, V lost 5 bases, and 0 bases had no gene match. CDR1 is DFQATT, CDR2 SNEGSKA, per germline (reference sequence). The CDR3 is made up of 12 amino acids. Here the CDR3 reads CSAGLAGETQYF. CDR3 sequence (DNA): TGCAGTGCTGGACTAGCGGGAGAGACCCAGTACTTC.

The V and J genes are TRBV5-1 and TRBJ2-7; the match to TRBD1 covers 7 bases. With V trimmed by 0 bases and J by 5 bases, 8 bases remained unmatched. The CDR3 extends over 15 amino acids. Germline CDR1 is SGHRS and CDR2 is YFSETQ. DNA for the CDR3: TGCGCCAGCAGCTTGGTGGGCAGGGGGAATGACGAGCAGTACTTC. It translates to CASSLVGRGNDEQYF.

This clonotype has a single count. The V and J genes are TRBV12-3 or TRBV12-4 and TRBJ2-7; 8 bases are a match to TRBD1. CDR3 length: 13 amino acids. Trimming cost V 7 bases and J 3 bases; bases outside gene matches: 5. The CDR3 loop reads CASIKTGDYEQYF. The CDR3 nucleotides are TGTGCCAGCATCAAGACAGGGGACTACGAGCAGTACTTC.

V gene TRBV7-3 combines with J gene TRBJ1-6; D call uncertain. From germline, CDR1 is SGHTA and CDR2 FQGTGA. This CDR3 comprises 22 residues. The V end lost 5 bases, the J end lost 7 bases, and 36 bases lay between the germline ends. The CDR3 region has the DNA TGTGCCAGCAGCACTACCCCCGCGGTGGTAGGGTTGGTTATAGTCCGGAATTCACCCCTCCACTTT. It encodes CASSTTPAVVGLVIVRNSPLHF. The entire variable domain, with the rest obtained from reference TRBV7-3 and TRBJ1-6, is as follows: GAGVSQTPSNKVTEKGKYVELRCDPISGHTALYWYRQSLGQGPEFLIYFQGTGAADDSGLPNDRFFAVRPEGSVSTLKIQRTERGDSAVYLCASSTTPAVVGLVIVRNSPLHFGNGTRLTVT.

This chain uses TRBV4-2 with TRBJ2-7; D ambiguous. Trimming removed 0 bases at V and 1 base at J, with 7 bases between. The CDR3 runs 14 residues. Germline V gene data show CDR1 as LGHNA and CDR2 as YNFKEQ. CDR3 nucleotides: TGTGCCAGCAGCCAAGAACAGCGATCCTACGAGCAGTACTTC. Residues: CASSQEQRSYEQYF.